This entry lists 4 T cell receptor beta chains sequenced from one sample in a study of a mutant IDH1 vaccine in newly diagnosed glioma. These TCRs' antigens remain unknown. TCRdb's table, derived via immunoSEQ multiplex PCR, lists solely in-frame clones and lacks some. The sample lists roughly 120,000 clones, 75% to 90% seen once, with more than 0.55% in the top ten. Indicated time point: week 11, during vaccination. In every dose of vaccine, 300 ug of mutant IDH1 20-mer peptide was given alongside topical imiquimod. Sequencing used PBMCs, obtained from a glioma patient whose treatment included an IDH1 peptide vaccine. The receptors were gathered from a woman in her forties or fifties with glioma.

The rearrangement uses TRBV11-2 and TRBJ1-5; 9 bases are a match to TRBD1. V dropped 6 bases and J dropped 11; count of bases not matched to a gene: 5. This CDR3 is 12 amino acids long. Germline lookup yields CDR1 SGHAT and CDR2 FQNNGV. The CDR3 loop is CASSQRQGAQHF. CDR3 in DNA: TGTGCCAGCAGTCAAAGACAGGGGGCCCAGCATTTT.

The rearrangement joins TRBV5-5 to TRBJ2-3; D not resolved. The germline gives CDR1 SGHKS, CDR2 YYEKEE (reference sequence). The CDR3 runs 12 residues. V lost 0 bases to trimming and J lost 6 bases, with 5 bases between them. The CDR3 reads CASSLVPDTQYF. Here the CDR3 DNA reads TGTGCCAGCAGCTTGGTGCCCGATACGCAGTATTTT.

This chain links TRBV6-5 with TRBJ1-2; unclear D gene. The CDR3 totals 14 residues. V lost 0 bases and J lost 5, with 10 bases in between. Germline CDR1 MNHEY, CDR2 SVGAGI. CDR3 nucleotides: TGTGCCAGCAGTTACTCGAACTTTAAGTATGGCTACACCTTC. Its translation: CASSYSNFKYGYTF.

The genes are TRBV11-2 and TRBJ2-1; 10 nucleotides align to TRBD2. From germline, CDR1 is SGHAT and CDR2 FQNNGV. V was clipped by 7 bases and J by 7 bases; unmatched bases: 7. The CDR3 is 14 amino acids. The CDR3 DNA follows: TGTGCCAGCACCTCTAGCGGGAGAGGAAATGAGCAGTTCTTC. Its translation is CASTSSGRGNEQFF.